Shown below are 23 T cell receptor beta chains from a single sample sequenced in a study of cytomegalovirus exposure and HLA in healthy donors. The assay was immunoSEQ multiplex PCR, and TCRdb's table has in-frame clones only and misses some. The table includes more than 55,000 clones, roughly 94% detected once. Sequencing was performed on PBMCs. The receptors stem from a woman aged 18-35 years in good health and CMV-seronegative.

The gene calls are TRBV7-2 and TRBJ2-5; 8 bases are shared with TRBD2. CDR3 size: 15 residues. The germline gives CDR1 SGHTA, CDR2 FQGNSA. J gave up 5 bases and V 6 bases, and 11 bases lay outside the gene matches. The CDR3 region has the DNA TGTGCCAGCAGGTCAAGCGGGGGAGGAAGGGAGACCCAGTACTTC. Its protein product is CASRSSGGGRETQYF. The full variable domain, with the rest looked up from reference TRBV7-2 and TRBJ2-5, is GAGVSQSPSNKVTEKGKDVELRCDPISGHTALYWYRQSLGQGLEFLIYFQGNSAPDKSGLPSDRFSAERTGGSVSTLTIQRTQQEDSAVYLCASRSSGGGRETQYFGPGTRLLVL.

The chain carries TRBV30 and TRBJ1-4, with D possibly matching TRBD1 (6 bases). Trimming left V 6 bases short and J 4 bases short, with 12 bases between. The CDR3 runs 13 residues. CDR1 is GTSNPN, CDR2 SVGIG, per germline (reference sequence). Written as DNA, the CDR3 is TGTGCCTGTACCGGACAGCTTAATGAAAAACTGTTTTTT. Translated, it gives CACTGQLNEKLFF.

The J gene is TRBJ2-1, the V gene TRBV4-3; D possibly corresponds to TRBD2 (5 bases). Germline V gives CDR1 LGHNA, CDR2 YSLEER. The CDR3 spans 16 residues. V was clipped by 4 bases and J by 8 bases, with 21 bases between them. This chain's CDR3 is CASSPRGYRGIDEQFF. CDR3 coding DNA: TGCGCCAGCAGCCCCCGAGGGTACCGGGGTATCGATGAGCAGTTCTTC.

This chain connects TRBV19 to TRBJ2-5, with 9 bases that match TRBD1. CDR1 and CDR2 (germline): LNHDA, SQIVND (reference sequence). Losses at the gene ends were 5 bases for V and 5 bases for J; bases not matched to a gene: 9. The CDR3 contains 15 residues. The CDR3 bases are TGTGCCAGTAGTGAATACAGGGGGCTCGGGGAGACCCAGTACTTC. Protein product: CASSEYRGLGETQYF. The full variable domain, its missing parts supplied by reference TRBV19 and TRBJ2-5, is DGGITQSPKYLFRKEGQNVTLSCEQNLNHDAMYWYRQDPGQGLRLIYYSQIVNDFQKGDIAEGYSVSREKKESFPLTVTSAQKNPTAFYLCASSEYRGLGETQYFGPGTRLLVL.

The chain employs TRBV7-2 and TRBJ1-2, with D unclear. The V gene lost 1 base and the J gene lost 4 bases, with 10 bases spanning the gap. The CDR3 has 14 amino acids. The germline V gene has CDR1 SGHTA and CDR2 FQGNSA. The CDR3 DNA reads as TGTGCCAGCAGCTTAGGCGCCTTGTCCTATGGCTACACCTTC. This encodes CASSLGALSYGYTF.

V usage is TRBV10-3 and J usage is TRBJ1-1; no clear D gene. Trimming left V 8 bases short and J 5 bases short, with 27 bases between. Germline V gives CDR1 ENHRY, CDR2 SYGVKD. This CDR3 is built from 17 residues. The CDR3 nucleotides read TGTGCCATCGGTGCGGAGCGACTAGTCGGGGTGAGGACTGAAGCTTTCTTT. Protein: CAIGAERLVGVRTEAFF.

The chain has TRBV2 and TRBJ2-6, with D possibly being TRBD1 (6 bases). Germline V gives CDR1 SNHLY, CDR2 FYNNEI. With 4 bases removed from V and 2 bases from J, the gap between germline ends came to 9 bases. The CDR3 extends over 15 amino acids. This chain's CDR3 is CASSVRGTGANVLTF. The CDR3 DNA sequence: TGTGCCAGCAGTGTTAGGGGGACTGGGGCCAACGTCCTGACTTTC. Full variable domain (missing parts from reference TRBV2 and TRBJ2-6): EPEVTQTPSHQVTQMGQEVILRCVPISNHLYFYWYRQILGQKVEFLVSFYNNEISEKSEIFDDQFSVERPDGSNFTLKIRSTKLEDSAMYFCASSVRGTGANVLTFGAGSRLTVL.

The gene calls are TRBV11-1 and TRBJ2-3; D gene unclear. The CDR3 is 12 residues long. Deletions cut 5 bases from V and 9 bases from J, with 12 bases between. CDR1 and CDR2 (germline): SGHAT, FQDESV (reference sequence). DNA for the CDR3: TGTGCCAGCAGCGATATTTGGGCAACGCAGTATTTT. The encoded protein is CASSDIWATQYF.

In its sample, this clone was seen once. V and J are TRBV7-8 and TRBJ1-1; perhaps TRBD1 as D (6 bases). Per germline, CDR1 SGHVS and CDR2 FQNEAQ. The CDR3 totals 13 residues. Trimming left V 3 bases short and J 7 bases short, with 12 bases between. For the CDR3, the DNA is TGTGCCAGCAGCTTGAACCGGGACAATGAAGCTTTCTTT. Protein product: CASSLNRDNEAFF.

V gene TRBV6-5 combines with J gene TRBJ2-3, with D perhaps matching TRBD2 (7 bases). From germline, CDR1 is MNHEY and CDR2 SVGAGI. Between the trimmed V and J ends, which lost 5 bases and 4 bases, there was a span of 13 bases. This CDR3 region has 14 residues. CDR3 sequence (DNA): TGTGCCAGCAGTACAGGGAGGGTCCCAGATACGCAGTATTTT. Its translation: CASSTGRVPDTQYF.

In DNA, the CDR3 is TGTGCCAGCAGCCCCCGGACTAGCCTGCCCGGGGAGCTGTTTTTT. This translates into CASSPRTSLPGELFF. The chain employs TRBV11-2 and TRBJ2-2, with 8 bases matching TRBD2. The CDR3 totals 15 residues. In germline, CDR1 is SGHAT, CDR2 FQNNGV. Trimming cost V 5 bases and J 6 bases; bases outside gene matches: 8.

This sequence joins TRBV7-9 and TRBJ1-6; D call uncertain. The CDR3 contains 18 residues. Deletions cut 1 base from V and 3 bases from J, with 16 bases between. Germline CDR1 and CDR2: SEHNR and FQNEAQ (reference sequence). CDR3 in DNA: TGTGCCAGCAGCTTAGGTCTGGAGGGCCCCCGCTATAATTCACCCCTCCACTTT. Protein sequence: CASSLGLEGPRYNSPLHF.

The count of this clone is one. The chain employs TRBV5-1 and TRBJ1-4, with 10 bases identical to TRBD1. V lost 3 bases to trimming and J lost 6 bases; unmatched junction nucleotides: 2. CDR3 length: 14 residues. The germline gives CDR1 SGHRS, CDR2 YFSETQ. The CDR3 region is CASSYGTGDEKLFF. The DNA of the CDR3 is TGCGCCAGCAGCTACGGGACAGGGGATGAAAAACTGTTTTTT.

The J gene is TRBJ2-2, the V gene TRBV19; 15 bases are a match to TRBD2. CDR3 length: 15 amino acids. With V trimmed by 10 bases and J by 7 bases, 7 bases remained unmatched. Germline values: CDR1 LNHDA, CDR2 SQIVND (reference sequence). CDR3 residues: CATGLAGGRGGELFF. As DNA, the CDR3 is TGTGCCACCGGACTAGCGGGGGGGCGTGGCGGGGAGCTGTTTTTT. Based on the CDR3 plus reference TRBV19 and TRBJ2-2, the full variable domain is DGGITQSPKYLFRKEGQNVTLSCEQNLNHDAMYWYRQDPGQGLRLIYYSQIVNDFQKGDIAEGYSVSREKKESFPLTVTSAQKNPTAFYLCATGLAGGRGGELFFGEGSRLTVL.

The chain has TRBV18 and TRBJ1-2; possibly TRBD1 for D (6 bases). V lost 4 bases to trimming and J lost 8 bases, with 11 bases between them. Germline CDR1 and CDR2: KGHSH and LQKENI. CDR3 size: 12 residues. DNA for the CDR3: TGTGCCAGCTCACGCCGGACAGAAGGCTACACCTTC. It codes for CASSRRTEGYTF.

This clone was detected only once. The V gene is TRBV5-4, the J gene TRBJ2-3, with a possible D match to TRBD2 (5 bases). This CDR3 comprises 16 residues. Germline values: CDR1 SGHNT, CDR2 YYREEE (reference sequence). Trimming took 5 bases from V and 2 from J, leaving 18 bases between them. The CDR3 sequence: CASRQPGGSDTDTQYF. The CDR3 DNA reads TGTGCCAGCAGGCAACCGGGCGGGTCAGACACAGATACGCAGTATTTT.

The chain carries TRBV6-1 and TRBJ2-5; D not resolved. V shed 5 bases and J shed 5 bases, with 12 bases lying between them. The V gene's germline CDR1 is MNHNS and CDR2 SASEGT. The CDR3 extends over 13 amino acids. The CDR3 sequence: CASSTPFLETQYF. CDR3 bases: TGTGCCAGCAGTACACCTTTTTTGGAGACCCAGTACTTC.

V and J are TRBV6-5 and TRBJ2-1; 8 bases agree with TRBD2. From germline, CDR1 is MNHEY and CDR2 SVGAGI. The CDR3 extends over 15 amino acids. J gave up 4 bases and V 7 bases, and 9 bases lay outside the gene matches. The CDR3 DNA reads TGTGCCAGCACTAGAGCGGGGGAGACTTACAATGAGCAGTTCTTC. Its translation: CASTRAGETYNEQFF.

The chain employs TRBV19 and TRBJ1-1; the match to TRBD1 covers 7 bases. Germline V gene sequence: CDR1 LNHDA, CDR2 SQIVND (reference sequence). After removal of 5 bases from V and 3 bases from J, the junction contained 9 bases not matched to a gene. The CDR3 runs to 15 residues. The CDR3 sequence: CASSEDRASYTEAFF. CDR3 nucleotide sequence: TGTGCCAGTAGTGAAGACAGGGCCTCCTACACTGAAGCTTTCTTT.

The genes are TRBV27 and TRBJ1-4; no clear D. V was clipped by 5 bases and J by 0 bases, with 16 bases between them. Germline CDR1 reads MNHEY; CDR2 reads SMNVEV (reference sequence). There are 17 residues in the CDR3. CDR3 sequence: CASSPYPIMATNEKLFF. DNA of the CDR3: TGTGCCAGCAGTCCCTACCCGATCATGGCAACTAATGAAAAACTGTTTTTT.

The chain carries TRBV7-2 and TRBJ1-4; the D gene is possibly TRBD1 (5 bases). This CDR3 is built from 18 residues. V was cut by 0 bases and J by 5 bases, with 19 bases left in between. Germline loops: CDR1 SGHTA, CDR2 FQGNSA. CDR3 coding DNA: TGTGCCAGCAGCTTAGCGGGTTCGGGTCGCAGGGCCAATGAAAAACTGTTTTTT. Translation gives CASSLAGSGRRANEKLFF.

J is TRBJ2-7 and V is TRBV7-8; TRBD1 aligns across 11 bases. This CDR3 is 14 amino acids long. J lost 2 bases, V lost 5 bases, and 2 bases had no gene match. Germline-derived CDR1 and CDR2 are SGHVS and FQNEAQ. CDR3 sequence: CASSTGQGAYEQYF. Written as DNA, the CDR3 is TGTGCCAGCAGCACGGGACAGGGGGCCTACGAGCAGTACTTC.

CDR3 in DNA: TGTGCCAGTAGTATAGGGGGGCCCAATCAGCCCCAGCATTTT. This encodes CASSIGGPNQPQHF. V usage is TRBV19 and J usage is TRBJ1-5; TRBD1 is a possible D gene (6 bases). CDR1 is LNHDA and CDR2 is SQIVND in the germline V gene (reference sequence). The CDR3 is 14 residues long. V shed 1 base and J shed 3 bases, with 7 bases lying between them.